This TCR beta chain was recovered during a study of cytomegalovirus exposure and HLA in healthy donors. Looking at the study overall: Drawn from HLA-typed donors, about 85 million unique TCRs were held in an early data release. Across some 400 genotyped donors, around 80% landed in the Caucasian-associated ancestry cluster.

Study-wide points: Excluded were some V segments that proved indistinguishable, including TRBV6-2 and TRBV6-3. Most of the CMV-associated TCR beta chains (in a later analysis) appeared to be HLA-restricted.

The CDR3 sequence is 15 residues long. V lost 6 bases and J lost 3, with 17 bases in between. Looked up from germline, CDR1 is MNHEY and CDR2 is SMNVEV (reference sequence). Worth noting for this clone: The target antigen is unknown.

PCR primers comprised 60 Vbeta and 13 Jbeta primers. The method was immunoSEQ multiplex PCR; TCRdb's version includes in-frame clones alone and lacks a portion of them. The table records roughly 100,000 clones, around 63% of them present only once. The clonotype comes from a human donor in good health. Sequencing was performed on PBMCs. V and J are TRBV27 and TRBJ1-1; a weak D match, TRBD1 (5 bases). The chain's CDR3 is CASSSAWRRDTEAFF. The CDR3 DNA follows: TGTGCCAGCAGCTCGGCGTGGCGCAGGGACACTGAAGCTTTCTTT.